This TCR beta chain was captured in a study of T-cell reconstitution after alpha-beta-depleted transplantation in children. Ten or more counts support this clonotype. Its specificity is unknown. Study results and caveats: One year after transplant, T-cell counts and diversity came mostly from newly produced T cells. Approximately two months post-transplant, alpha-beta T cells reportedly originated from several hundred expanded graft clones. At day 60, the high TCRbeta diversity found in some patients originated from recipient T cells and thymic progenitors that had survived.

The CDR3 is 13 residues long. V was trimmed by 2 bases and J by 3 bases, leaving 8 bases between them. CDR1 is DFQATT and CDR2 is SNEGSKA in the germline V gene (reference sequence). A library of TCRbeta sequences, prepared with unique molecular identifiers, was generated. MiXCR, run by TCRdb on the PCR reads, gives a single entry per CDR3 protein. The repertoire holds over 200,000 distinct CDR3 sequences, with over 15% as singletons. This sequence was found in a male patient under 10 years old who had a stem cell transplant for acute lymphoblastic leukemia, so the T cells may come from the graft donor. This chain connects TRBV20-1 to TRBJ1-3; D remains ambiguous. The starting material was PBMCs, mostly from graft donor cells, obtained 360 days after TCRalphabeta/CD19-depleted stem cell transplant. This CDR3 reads CSARRESGNTIYF. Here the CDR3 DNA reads TGCAGTGCTAGACGGGAAAGTGGAAACACCATATATTTT.